What follows is one T cell receptor beta chain and its context. The sample originates from a study of cytomegalovirus exposure and HLA in healthy donors. PCR was performed using 60 Vbeta and 13 Jbeta primers. The method was immunoSEQ multiplex PCR; TCRdb's version includes in-frame clones alone and lacks a portion of them. Of 130,000 or so clones listed, about 8.5% were seen once; the top ten hold 5.5%. The receptor comes from a man between 35 and 55 years old in good health and CMV-seronegative. The sample consisted of PBMCs.

CDR3 nucleotides: TGTGCCAGCAGTGTCCGAGCGGGGGGAGGTTCAGATACGCAGTATTTT. Residues: CASSVRAGGGSDTQYF. The chain uses TRBV6-1 and TRBJ2-3, with 9 bases fitting TRBD2. The germline V gene encodes CDR1 MNHNS and CDR2 SASEGT. V lost 4 bases and J lost 4; bases outside the gene matches: 9. This CDR3 comprises 16 residues.